The 3 T cell receptor beta chains below all came from one sample that was sequenced in a study of T cell changes during pregnancy in multiple sclerosis. Some clones are missing from TCRdb's copy, which holds only in-frame ones; the method was immunoSEQ multiplex PCR. The sample has about 84,000 clones, about 94% seen once. The sample was peripheral blood, taken in the third trimester of pregnancy. The receptors here all came from a female donor with multiple sclerosis, enrolled in a pregnancy study.

This chain joins TRBV4-2 and TRBJ1-5; 7 nucleotides agree with TRBD1. Germline trimming cut 0 bases from V and 4 bases from J; bases unmatched to any gene: 12. Per the germline V gene, CDR1 is LGHNA and CDR2 is YNFKEQ. The CDR3 sequence is 18 residues long. The CDR3, as DNA: TGTGCCAGCAGCCAAGATTCTGTATTCGGGGACAGTAATCAGCCCCAGCATTTT. Translation gives CASSQDSVFGDSNQPQHF.

The chain joins TRBV7-6 to TRBJ1-2; D call uncertain. The germline V gene encodes CDR1 SGHVS and CDR2 FNYEAQ. The V end was cut by 1 base, the J end by 2 bases, with 17 bases between. The length of the CDR3 is 17 residues. The CDR3 nucleotides are TGTGCCAGCAGCTTAGGGCCGGGTCCCCAGCAAAACTATGGCTACACCTTC. Amino acids: CASSLGPGPQQNYGYTF.

The chain links TRBV4-1 to TRBJ1-4, with D hard to call. V lost 1 base and J 0 bases, leaving 9 bases between the germline ends. Germline CDR1 MGHRA, CDR2 YSYEKL. CDR3 length: 16 amino acids. CDR3 protein: CASSQASGATNEKLFF. CDR3 DNA: TGCGCCAGCAGCCAAGCATCGGGTGCAACTAATGAAAAACTGTTTTTT.